Shown below are 5 T cell receptor beta chains from a single sample sequenced in a study of metastatic and nonmetastatic thyroid tumors. Patients had received no treatment of any kind before thyroid surgery. TCRdb called clones again from the PCR reads with MiXCR. The top ten hold 8% to 10% of the sample, which has some 40,000 clones, approximately 15% seen once. What was sequenced was blood. Receptor source: a female donor with papillary thyroid cancer or a benign thyroid nodule (not recorded which). Some clones in this sample may be carry-over from other donors' samples.

In this sample, this clone is medium-sized. The J gene is TRBJ1-1, the V gene TRBV6-5; D is ambiguous. This CDR3 is 13 amino acids long. Germline V CDR1 and CDR2: MNHEY, SVGAGI. V was clipped by 2 bases and J by 1 base, with 5 bases between them. The CDR3 coding sequence is TGTGCCAGCAGTTACGCGAGGAACACTGAAGCTTTCTTT. It yields the protein CASSYARNTEAFF.

By proportion, this clone is medium-sized. This rearrangement joins TRBV6-1 to TRBJ2-3; 10 bases are shared with TRBD2. Germline CDR1 is MNHNS and CDR2 is SASEGT. The CDR3 loop spans 15 amino acids. J gave up 4 bases and V 6 bases, and 7 bases lay outside the gene matches. Here the CDR3 reads CASSETSGTSDTQYF. The DNA of the CDR3 is TGTGCCAGCAGCGAAACTAGCGGGACCTCAGATACGCAGTATTTT.

There are many counts of this clone. The J gene is TRBJ2-3, the V gene TRBV18, with 7 positions matching TRBD2. Per germline, CDR1 KGHSH and CDR2 LQKENI. This CDR3 contains 13 residues. V lost 3 bases to trimming and J lost 5 bases; unmatched junction nucleotides: 2. The DNA of the CDR3 is TGTGCCAGCTCACCCGGGGGGAAAGATACGCAGTATTTT. As protein: CASSPGGKDTQYF.

The sample holds many counts of this clone. The chain has TRBV10-3 and TRBJ2-1; a weak D match, TRBD2 (6 bases). CDR3 length equals 14 residues. CDR1 is ENHRY, CDR2 SYGVKD, per germline. Trimming took off 6 bases at V and 8 bases at J, with 17 bases between the two ends. CDR3 nucleotide sequence: TGTGCCATCAGGAGCCCGGGAGATGGCTATGAGCAGTTCTTC. This gives the protein CAIRSPGDGYEQFF.

There are a few counts of this clone. Within the sample, other DNA sequences also encode this same CDR3. The chain links TRBV6-1 to TRBJ2-7; D gene uncertain. V lost 2 bases, J lost 5 bases, and 13 bases lay in between. This CDR3 has 14 amino acids. Germline V lookup: CDR1 MNHNS, CDR2 SASEGT. CDR3: CASSELPSVHEQYF. For the CDR3, the DNA is TGTGCCAGCAGTGAACTCCCGTCGGTCCACGAGCAGTACTTC.